Listed below are T cell receptor beta chains from one sample, sequenced in a study of blood T cell repertoires in COVID-19. Sequencing was performed with immunoSEQ multiplex PCR; in TCRdb, only in-frame clones are kept and a portion is missing. The sample includes some 330,000 clones, around 87% of them seen just once. The sample taken for sequencing was PBMCs or T cells enriched from blood (not recorded which). The origin of the receptors is a man aged 40-49 years in a cohort exposed to, infected with or recovered from COVID-19 (not recorded which). CDR3s include the opening cysteine and the closing phenylalanine or tryptophan. A D gene is named only where the DNA matches it firmly. Size is omitted from some rows. Given values are once, few, many or a class for expanded clones.

size,length,J,V,D,CDR3,DNA
-,15,TRBJ1-4,TRBV18,-,CASSPQSGTNEKLFF,TGTGCCAGCTCACCACAGTCAGGAACTAATGAAAAACTGTTTTTT
-,11,TRBJ2-4,TRBV20-1,-,CSAPVDREQYF,TGCAGTGCCCCAGTTGACCGGGAACAGTACTTC
few,16,TRBJ2-7,TRBV4-1,-,CASSQRTGTKALGQYF,TGCGCCAGCAGCCAACGGACCGGGACAAAGGCTTTAGGGCAGTACTTC
once,13,TRBJ1-1,TRBV7-2,-,CASSPTGNTEAFF,TGTGCCAGCAGTCCGACAGGGAACACTGAAGCTTTCTTT
-,17,TRBJ2-1,TRBV7-6,-,CASSLFTGTTSYNEQFF,TGTGCCAGCAGCCTATTTACCGGGACAACGTCCTACAATGAGCAGTTCTTC
-,13,TRBJ2-6,TRBV29-1,-,CSSRGPGANVLTF,TGCAGCTCCAGGGGACCTGGGGCCAACGTCCTGACTTTC
-,16,TRBJ2-7,TRBV4-1,TRBD2,CASSQDSQREVYEQYF,TGCGCCAGCAGCCAAGATTCCCAGCGGGAGGTGTACGAGCAGTACTTC
-,17,TRBJ2-1,TRBV24-1,TRBD2,CATSDTGTSGITGEQFF,TGTGCCACCAGTGATACGGGGACTAGCGGGATTACGGGTGAGCAGTTCTTC
-,13,TRBJ2-5,TRBV29-1,TRBD1,CSVERQGIGTQYF,TGCAGCGTTGAAAGACAGGGGATTGGGACCCAGTACTTC
-,14,TRBJ2-3,TRBV18,TRBD2,CASSGTSGTDTQYF,TGTGCCAGCTCTGGGACTAGCGGCACAGATACGCAGTATTTT
-,14,TRBJ1-4,TRBV19,TRBD1,CASSSMDREEKLFF,TGTGCCAGTAGTTCCATGGACAGGGAAGAAAAACTGTTTTTT
-,16,TRBJ2-2,TRBV6-5,-,CASSYGGGASTGELFF,TGTGCCAGCAGTTACGGGGGGGGCGCGAGCACCGGGGAGCTGTTTTTT
-,16,TRBJ1-6,TRBV30,TRBD1,CAWSVRGQGRNSPLHF,TGTGCCTGGAGTGTACGGGGACAGGGGAGAAATTCACCCCTCCACTTT
-,15,TRBJ2-7,TRBV20-1,TRBD2,CSASRTSGNYYEQYF,TGCAGTGCTAGTCGGACTAGCGGGAATTACTACGAGCAGTACTTC
once,16,TRBJ1-5,TRBV21-1,-,CASSNEGQVSNQPQHF,TGTGCCAGCAGCAACGAGGGTCAAGTAAGCAATCAGCCCCAGCATTTT
-,14,TRBJ2-7,TRBV5-1,TRBD1,CASSGTGSGYEQYF,TGCGCCAGCAGCGGGACAGGGTCCGGGTACGAGCAGTACTTC
-,15,TRBJ2-1,TRBV5-1,TRBD2,CASSEGTSGVLVQFF,TGCGCCAGCAGCGAGGGGACTAGCGGGGTTCTGGTGCAGTTCTTC
-,14,TRBJ2-2,TRBV19,TRBD1,CASSGTGGIGELFF,TGTGCCAGTAGCGGGACAGGGGGCATCGGGGAGCTGTTTTTT
-,12,TRBJ2-7,TRBV28,-,CASPLGGYEQYF,TGTGCCAGCCCCCTGGGGGGCTACGAGCAGTACTTC
-,14,TRBJ2-7,TRBV5-4,TRBD2,CASSSPGGNYEQYF,TGTGCCAGCAGCTCCCCGGGGGGTAACTACGAGCAGTACTTC
-,16,TRBJ2-1,TRBV10-3,TRBD1,CAIRDTGDSSYNEQFF,TGTGCCATCAGGGATACAGGGGATAGCTCCTACAATGAGCAGTTCTTC
-,16,TRBJ2-5,TRBV7-9,-,CASSLGGLFGQETQYF,TGTGCCAGCAGCTTGGGGGGACTCTTCGGTCAGGAGACCCAGTACTTC
-,12,TRBJ2-1,TRBV27,-,CASSFIAGEQFF,TGTGCCAGCAGTTTCATTGCGGGAGAGCAGTTCTTC
-,16,TRBJ1-6,TRBV27,-,CASSLSTPRQNSPLHF,TGTGCCAGCAGTTTATCGACCCCCAGGCAGAATTCACCCCTCCACTTT
once,12,TRBJ1-4,TRBV28,-,CASSLSNEKLFF,TGTGCCAGCAGTTTGAGTAATGAAAAACTGTTTTTT
-,14,TRBJ2-2,TRBV15,-,CATSRDRRRGELFF,TGTGCCACCAGCAGAGATCGGAGGCGCGGGGAGCTGTTTTTT
-,15,TRBJ2-7,TRBV27,TRBD2,CASSYGTSGTYEQYF,TGTGCCAGCAGTTACGGGACTAGCGGGACTTACGAGCAGTACTTC
-,14,TRBJ2-5,TRBV6-5,TRBD2,CASERTSGSETQYF,TGTGCCAGCGAAAGGACTAGCGGGAGTGAGACCCAGTACTTC
-,15,TRBJ2-2,TRBV24-1,TRBD2,CATSSPSGRAGELFF,TGTGCCACCAGTTCCCCTAGCGGGAGAGCCGGGGAGCTGTTTTTT
-,12,TRBJ1-2,TRBV5-1,-,CASSFQGPGYTF,TGCGCCAGCAGCTTCCAGGGTCCTGGCTACACCTTC
-,14,TRBJ2-3,TRBV7-9,-,CASSRSPRRGTQYF,TGTGCCAGCAGCCGGTCCCCCCGGAGGGGTACGCAGTATTTT
-,14,TRBJ2-7,TRBV4-1,-,CASTKTPGTYEQYF,TGCGCCAGCACTAAGACCCCCGGGACCTACGAGCAGTACTTC
-,15,TRBJ1-5,TRBV6-6,TRBD1,CASSYSTGGSQPQHF,TGTGCCAGCAGTTACTCGACAGGGGGCTCTCAGCCCCAGCATTTT
-,14,TRBJ2-3,TRBV18,-,CASSPVQGKDTQYF,TGTGCCAGCTCACCAGTGCAGGGGAAAGATACGCAGTATTTT
-,13,TRBJ2-7,TRBV21-1,-,CASSKSRGYEQYF,TGTGCCAGCAGCAAATCACGGGGTTACGAGCAGTACTTC
few,14,TRBJ1-6,TRBV7-9,-,CASSLGSDNSPLHF,TGTGCCAGCAGCTTAGGGTCGGATAATTCACCCCTCCACTTT
-,13,TRBJ2-3,TRBV14,-,CASSRDIADTQYF,TGTGCCAGCAGCCGGGACATCGCAGATACGCAGTATTTT
-,14,TRBJ2-3,TRBV3-1/TRBV3-2,-,CASSPSSGTDTQYF,TGTGCCAGCAGCCCATCTAGCGGCACAGATACGCAGTATTTT
-,14,TRBJ1-1,TRBV19,-,CASSIWGGNTEAFF,TGTGCCAGTAGTATCTGGGGAGGGAACACTGAAGCTTTCTTT
few,16,TRBJ2-5,TRBV6-2/TRBV6-3,TRBD2,CASSYSTRGNQETQYF,TGTGCCAGCAGTTACTCGACGCGGGGGAACCAAGAGACCCAGTACTTC
-,15,TRBJ2-1,TRBV3-1/TRBV3-2,-,CASSQGRGLYNEQFF,TGTGCCAGCAGCCAAGGCCGGGGACTGTACAATGAGCAGTTCTTC
-,13,TRBJ2-7,TRBV29-1,TRBD2,CSVKRDPEDEQYF,TGCAGCGTAAAGCGGGACCCTGAGGACGAGCAGTACTTC
-,13,TRBJ2-4,TRBV18,-,CASSAGAGDIQYF,TGTGCCAGCTCTGCAGGGGCGGGGGACATTCAGTACTTC
-,12,TRBJ2-2,TRBV3-1/TRBV3-2,-,CASSPRGGELFF,TGTGCCAGCAGCCCCCGGGGCGGGGAGCTGTTTTTT
-,18,TRBJ2-2,TRBV7-9,TRBD1,CASSPRGGQGPNTGELFF,TGTGCCAGCAGCCCCCGGGGGGGACAGGGGCCGAACACCGGGGAGCTGTTTTTT
-,13,TRBJ1-2,TRBV4-1,-,CASSVTGSPSYTF,TGCGCCAGCAGTGTGACAGGAAGCCCCAGCTACACCTTC
-,14,TRBJ2-7,TRBV28,-,CASSLGRPPAEQYF,TGTGCCAGCAGTTTAGGCAGGCCACCTGCCGAGCAGTACTTC
-,13,TRBJ1-1,TRBV19,-,CASSLTDATEAFF,TGTGCCAGTAGTCTGACAGACGCTACTGAAGCTTTCTTT
-,12,TRBJ2-3,TRBV30,TRBD2,CAWTSGRDTQYF,TGTGCCTGGACTAGCGGGAGAGATACGCAGTATTTT
-,12,TRBJ2-3,TRBV6-5,-,CASSPGDNTQYF,TGTGCCAGCAGTCCCGGGGACAATACGCAGTATTTT
-,15,TRBJ2-1,TRBV4-1,TRBD2,CASSQGAGTYNEQFF,TGCGCCAGCAGCCAAGGAGCGGGAACCTACAATGAGCAGTTCTTC
-,20,TRBJ2-7,TRBV5-4,TRBD2,CASSPDKGTSGLHSSYEQYF,TGTGCCAGCAGCCCGGACAAGGGGACTAGCGGACTCCATAGCTCCTACGAGCAGTACTTC
-,13,TRBJ1-1,TRBV5-1,-,CASSFSQNTEAFF,TGCGCCAGCAGCTTCTCACAGAACACTGAAGCTTTCTTT
once,12,TRBJ2-7,TRBV3-1/TRBV3-2,-,CASSQYRYEQYF,TGTGCCAGCAGCCAATACAGGTACGAGCAGTACTTC